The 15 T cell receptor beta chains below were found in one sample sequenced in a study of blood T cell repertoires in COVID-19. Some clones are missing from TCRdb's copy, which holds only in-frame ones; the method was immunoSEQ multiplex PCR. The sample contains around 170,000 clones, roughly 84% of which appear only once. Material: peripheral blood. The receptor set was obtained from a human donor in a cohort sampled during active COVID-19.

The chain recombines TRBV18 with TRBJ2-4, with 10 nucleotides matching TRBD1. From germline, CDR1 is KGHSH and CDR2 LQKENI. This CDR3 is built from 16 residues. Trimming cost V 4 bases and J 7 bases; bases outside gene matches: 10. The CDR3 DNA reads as TGTGCCAGCTCACAATCCCGGACAGGGGGGGGTAACATTCAGTACTTC. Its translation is CASSQSRTGGGNIQYF.

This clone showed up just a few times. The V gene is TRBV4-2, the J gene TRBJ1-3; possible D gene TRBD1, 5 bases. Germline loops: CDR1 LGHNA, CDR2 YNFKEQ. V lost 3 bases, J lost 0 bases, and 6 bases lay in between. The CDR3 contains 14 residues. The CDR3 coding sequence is TGTGCCAGCAGCCAGACAGCCTCTGGAAACACCATATATTTT. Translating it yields CASSQTASGNTIYF.

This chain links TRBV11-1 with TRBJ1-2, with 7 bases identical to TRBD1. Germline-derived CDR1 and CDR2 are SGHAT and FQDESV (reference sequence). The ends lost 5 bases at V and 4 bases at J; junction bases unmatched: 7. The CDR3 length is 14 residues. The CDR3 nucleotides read TGTGCCAGCAGCCCCCGGGACAGACCCTATGGCTACACCTTC. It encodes CASSPRDRPYGYTF.

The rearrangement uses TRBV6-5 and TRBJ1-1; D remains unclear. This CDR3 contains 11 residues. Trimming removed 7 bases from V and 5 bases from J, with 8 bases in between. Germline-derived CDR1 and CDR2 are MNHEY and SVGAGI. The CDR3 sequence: CASTGRTEAFF. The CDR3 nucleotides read TGTGCCAGCACAGGTAGGACTGAAGCTTTCTTT.

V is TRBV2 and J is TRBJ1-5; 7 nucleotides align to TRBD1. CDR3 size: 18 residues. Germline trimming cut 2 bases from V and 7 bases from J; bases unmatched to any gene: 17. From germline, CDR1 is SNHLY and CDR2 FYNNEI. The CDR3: CASSEQAGGYNLPQPQHF. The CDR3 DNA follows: TGTGCCAGCAGTGAACAGGCAGGGGGTTACAACCTGCCGCAGCCCCAGCATTTT.

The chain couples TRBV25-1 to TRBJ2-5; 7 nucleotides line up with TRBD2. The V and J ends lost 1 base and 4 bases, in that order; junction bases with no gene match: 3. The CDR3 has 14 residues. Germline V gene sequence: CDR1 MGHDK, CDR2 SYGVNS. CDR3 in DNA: TGTGCCAGCAGTGAATCCCGACTAGCAGAGACCCAGTACTTC. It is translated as CASSESRLAETQYF.

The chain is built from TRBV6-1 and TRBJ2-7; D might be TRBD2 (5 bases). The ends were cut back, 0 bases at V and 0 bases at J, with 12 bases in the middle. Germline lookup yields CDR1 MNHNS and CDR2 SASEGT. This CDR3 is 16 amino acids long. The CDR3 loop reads CASSEAGGLRSYEQYF. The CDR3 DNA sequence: TGTGCCAGCAGTGAAGCAGGAGGACTCCGCTCCTACGAGCAGTACTTC.

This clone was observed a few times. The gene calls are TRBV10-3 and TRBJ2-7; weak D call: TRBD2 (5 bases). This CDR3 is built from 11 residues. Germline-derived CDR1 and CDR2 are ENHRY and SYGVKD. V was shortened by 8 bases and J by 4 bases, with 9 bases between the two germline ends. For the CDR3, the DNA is TGTGCCATCGCCCGGGAATACGAGCAGTACTTC. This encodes CAIAREYEQYF.

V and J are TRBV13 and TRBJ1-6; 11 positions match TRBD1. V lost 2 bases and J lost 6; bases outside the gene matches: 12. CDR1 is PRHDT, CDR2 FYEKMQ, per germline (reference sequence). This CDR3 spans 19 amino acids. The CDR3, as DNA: TGTGCCAGCAGCTTATTGGACAGGGGGCATATATCCCCTAATTCACCCCTCCACTTT. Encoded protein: CASSLLDRGHISPNSPLHF.

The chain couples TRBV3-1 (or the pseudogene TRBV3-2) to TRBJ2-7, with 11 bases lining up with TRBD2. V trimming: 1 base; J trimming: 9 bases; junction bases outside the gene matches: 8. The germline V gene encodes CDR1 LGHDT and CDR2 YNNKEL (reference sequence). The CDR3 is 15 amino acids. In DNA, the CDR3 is TGTGCCAGCAGCCAAGTGTCTAGCGGGGGGAATTGGCAGTACTTC. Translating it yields CASSQVSSGGNWQYF.

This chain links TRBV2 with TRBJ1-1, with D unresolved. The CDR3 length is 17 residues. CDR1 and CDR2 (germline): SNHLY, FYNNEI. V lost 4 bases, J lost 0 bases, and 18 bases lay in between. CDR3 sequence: CASSARGEELMNTEAFF. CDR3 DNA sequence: TGTGCCAGCAGTGCCCGGGGAGAAGAGCTCATGAACACTGAAGCTTTCTTT.

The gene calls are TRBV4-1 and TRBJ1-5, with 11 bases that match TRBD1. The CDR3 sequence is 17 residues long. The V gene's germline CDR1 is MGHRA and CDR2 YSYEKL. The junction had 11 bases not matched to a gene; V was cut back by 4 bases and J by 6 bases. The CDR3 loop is CASSPSLGQGGSQPQHF. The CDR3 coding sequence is TGCGCCAGCAGCCCAAGCTTGGGACAGGGGGGGAGTCAGCCCCAGCATTTT.

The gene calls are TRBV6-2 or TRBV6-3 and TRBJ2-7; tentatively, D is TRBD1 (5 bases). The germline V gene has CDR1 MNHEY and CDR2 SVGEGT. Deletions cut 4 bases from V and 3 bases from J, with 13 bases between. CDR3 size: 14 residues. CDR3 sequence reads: CASSSGIFLYEQYF. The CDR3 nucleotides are TGTGCCAGCAGTTCAGGGATTTTTCTCTACGAGCAGTACTTC.

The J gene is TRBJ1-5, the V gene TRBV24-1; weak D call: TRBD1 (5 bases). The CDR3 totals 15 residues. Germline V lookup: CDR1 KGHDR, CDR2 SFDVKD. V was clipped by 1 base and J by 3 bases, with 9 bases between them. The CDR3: CATSDFSGDNQPQHF. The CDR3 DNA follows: TGTGCCACCAGTGATTTCTCGGGGGACAATCAGCCCCAGCATTTT.

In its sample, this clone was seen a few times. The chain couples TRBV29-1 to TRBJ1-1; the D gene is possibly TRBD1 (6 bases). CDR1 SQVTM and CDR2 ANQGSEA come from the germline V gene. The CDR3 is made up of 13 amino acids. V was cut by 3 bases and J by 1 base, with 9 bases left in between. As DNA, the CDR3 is TGCAGCGTTGACGGACAGTCGAACACTGAAGCTTTCTTT. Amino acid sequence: CSVDGQSNTEAFF.